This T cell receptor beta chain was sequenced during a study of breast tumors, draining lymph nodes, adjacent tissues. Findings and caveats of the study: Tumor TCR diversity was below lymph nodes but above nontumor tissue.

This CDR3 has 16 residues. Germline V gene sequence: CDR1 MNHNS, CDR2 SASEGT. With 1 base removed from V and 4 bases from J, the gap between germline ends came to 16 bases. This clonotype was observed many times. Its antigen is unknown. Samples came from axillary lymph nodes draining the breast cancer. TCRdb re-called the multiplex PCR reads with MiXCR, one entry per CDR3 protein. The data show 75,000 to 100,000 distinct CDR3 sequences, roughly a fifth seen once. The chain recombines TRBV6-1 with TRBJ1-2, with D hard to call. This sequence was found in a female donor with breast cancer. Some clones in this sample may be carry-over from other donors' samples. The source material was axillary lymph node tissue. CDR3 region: CASSEGVTPISYGYTF. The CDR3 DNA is TGTGCCAGCAGTGAAGGCGTCACCCCTATCTCCTATGGCTACACCTTC.